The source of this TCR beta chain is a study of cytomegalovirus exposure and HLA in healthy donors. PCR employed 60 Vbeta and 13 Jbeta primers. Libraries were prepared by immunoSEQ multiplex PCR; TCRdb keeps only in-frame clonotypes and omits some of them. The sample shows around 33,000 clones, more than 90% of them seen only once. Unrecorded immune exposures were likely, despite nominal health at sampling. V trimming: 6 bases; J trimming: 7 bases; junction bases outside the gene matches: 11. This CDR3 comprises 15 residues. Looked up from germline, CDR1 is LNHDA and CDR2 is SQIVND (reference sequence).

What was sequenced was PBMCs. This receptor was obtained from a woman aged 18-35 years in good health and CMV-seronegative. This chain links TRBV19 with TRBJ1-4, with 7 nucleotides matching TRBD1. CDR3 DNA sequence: TGTGCCAGTAGGCTCCGCGGAGGGGGCGGTGAAAAACTGTTTTTT. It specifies CASRLRGGGGEKLFF.